One and the same sample provided the 19 T cell receptor beta chains below, sequenced in a study of T cell changes during pregnancy in multiple sclerosis. The assay was immunoSEQ multiplex PCR, and TCRdb's table has in-frame clones only and misses some. The table lists 90,000 to 120,000 clones, around 90% of them singletons. The sequencing here drew on peripheral blood, taken in the second trimester of pregnancy. The receptors here all came from a female donor with multiple sclerosis, enrolled in a pregnancy study.

J is TRBJ2-2 and V is TRBV30; perhaps TRBD1 as D (5 bases). Germline lookup yields CDR1 GTSNPN and CDR2 SVGIG (reference sequence). V was pared by 5 bases and J by 5 bases, with 12 bases between. The CDR3 spans 13 residues. The CDR3 DNA is TGTGCCTGGGCAGGGCGGCGTACCGGGGAGCTGTTTTTT. It encodes CAWAGRRTGELFF.

The CDR3 DNA sequence: TGCGCCAGCAGCTGGGGGACAGGGCTTACTGAAGCTTTCTTT. It encodes CASSWGTGLTEAFF. V gene TRBV5-1 combines with J gene TRBJ1-1; 9 bases fit TRBD1. CDR3 size: 14 residues. J gave up 5 bases and V 3 bases, and 5 bases lay outside the gene matches. Per germline, CDR1 SGHRS and CDR2 YFSETQ.

The chain uses TRBV11-3 and TRBJ2-7, with 7 bases fitting TRBD2. With 5 bases clipped from V and 2 bases from J, the junction kept 6 bases outside the gene matches. Germline assignment: CDR1 SGHNT and CDR2 YENEEA. CDR3 length: 14 amino acids. CDR3 sequence reads: CASSPAGTTYEQYF. For the CDR3, the DNA is TGTGCCAGCAGCCCAGCCGGGACTACCTACGAGCAGTACTTC.

V gene TRBV6-5 combines with J gene TRBJ2-1, with D unresolved. Germline CDR1 is MNHEY and CDR2 is SVGAGI. This CDR3 is 14 amino acids long. Trimming shortened V by 0 bases and J by 6 bases, and 9 bases separated the two germline ends. CDR3 protein: CASSYSGYVNEQFF. In DNA form, the CDR3 reads TGTGCCAGCAGTTACTCGGGCTACGTCAATGAGCAGTTCTTC.

This clone was picked up a small number of times. This chain joins TRBV9 and TRBJ1-1, with D tentatively TRBD1 (5 bases). V was shortened by 3 bases and J by 0 bases, with 6 bases between the two germline ends. From germline, CDR1 is SGDLS and CDR2 YYNGEE. The CDR3 is made up of 13 amino acids. The CDR3 DNA reads as TGTGCCAGCAGCGAGGGGATGAACACTGAAGCTTTCTTT. Amino acids: CASSEGMNTEAFF. Drawing the rest from reference TRBV9 and TRBJ1-1, the complete variable domain is DSGVTQTPKHLITATGQRVTLRCSPRSGDLSVYWYQQSLDQGLQFLIQYYNGEERAKGNILERFSAQQFPDLHSELNLSSLELGDSALYFCASSEGMNTEAFFGQGTRLTVV.

The chain links TRBV10-3 to TRBJ1-2, with 8 bases lining up with TRBD1. The ends lost 3 bases at V and 0 bases at J; junction bases unmatched: 9. This CDR3 region has 17 residues. Looked up from germline, CDR1 is ENHRY and CDR2 is SYGVKD. CDR3: CAISDRGQGRANYGYTF. For the CDR3, the DNA is TGTGCCATCAGTGACCGCGGACAGGGTAGGGCTAACTATGGCTACACCTTC.

A few counts support this clone. The rearrangement uses TRBV6-1 and TRBJ1-1; 7 bases are a match to TRBD1. The J segment lost 7 bases and the V segment lost 5 bases, leaving 7 bases of the junction unmatched. CDR1 is MNHNS, CDR2 SASEGT, per germline. The CDR3 covers 13 residues. CDR3 nucleotide sequence: TGTGCCAGCAGTTGGGACAGAAAGTTTGAAGCTTTCTTT. Its protein is CASSWDRKFEAFF.

The chain carries TRBV7-2 and TRBJ2-3; 9 bases are a match to TRBD2. The CDR3 length is 15 residues. V shed 2 bases, J shed 2 bases, and the junction held 2 bases outside the gene matches. Germline assignment: CDR1 SGHTA and CDR2 FQGNSA. The CDR3 nucleotides are TGTGCCAGCAGCTTACTAGCGGGGACCACAGATACGCAGTATTTT. As protein: CASSLLAGTTDTQYF.

The rearrangement joins TRBV19 to TRBJ2-4, with D maybe TRBD2 (6 bases). Germline V gives CDR1 LNHDA, CDR2 SQIVND (reference sequence). V dropped 4 bases and J dropped 9 bases, with 22 bases sitting between them. The length of the CDR3 is 16 residues. The CDR3 DNA is TGTGCCAGTAGTACCCCAGGGTGGAGGAGGGCCTCCATTCAGTACTTC. Its protein product is CASSTPGWRRASIQYF.

This chain connects TRBV5-4 to TRBJ2-6, with D perhaps matching TRBD1 (6 bases). The germline V gene has CDR1 SGHNT and CDR2 YYREEE (reference sequence). V lost 0 bases, J lost 6 bases, and 13 bases lay in between. CDR3 length: 16 amino acids. The CDR3 protein is CASSLARAGEANVLTF. The CDR3 nucleotides read TGTGCCAGCAGCTTGGCCCGGGCAGGGGAGGCCAACGTCCTGACTTTC.

The chain has TRBV29-1 and TRBJ1-2; 8 bases are shared with TRBD1. Germline V gene sequence: CDR1 SQVTM, CDR2 ANQGSEA. After removal of 6 bases from V and 7 bases from J, the junction contained 4 bases not matched to a gene. There are 11 residues in the CDR3. CDR3 region: CSVGQGGGYTF. CDR3 in DNA: TGCAGCGTAGGACAGGGAGGTGGCTACACCTTC.

This clone was counted only a few times. CDR3 sequence reads: CATSWGQGLIEQYF. The DNA for the CDR3 is TGTGCCACATCATGGGGACAGGGTCTTATCGAGCAGTACTTC. The J gene is TRBJ2-7, the V gene TRBV6-6; 9 bases fit TRBD1. The V gene end was trimmed by 10 bases and the J gene end by 6 bases; junction bases not matched to a gene: 13. The CDR3 contains 14 residues. Germline CDR1 and CDR2: MNHNY and SVGAGI (reference sequence).

The rearrangement links TRBV9 to TRBJ2-1, with D possibly TRBD2 on 6 matching bases. V was clipped by 0 bases and J by 8 bases, with 15 bases between them. This CDR3 is built from 15 residues. CDR1 is SGDLS and CDR2 is YYNGEE in the germline V gene. The CDR3 protein is CASSVGARRGDEQFF. The CDR3 nucleotides read TGTGCCAGCAGCGTAGGAGCTCGGAGGGGCGATGAGCAGTTCTTC.

The chain combines TRBV30 with TRBJ2-5, with 8 bases identical to TRBD2. The CDR3 totals 15 residues. From germline, CDR1 is GTSNPN and CDR2 SVGIG (reference sequence). Trimming cost V 5 bases and J 4 bases; bases outside gene matches: 12. Here the CDR3 reads CAWGPRGGRRETQYF. CDR3 coding DNA: TGTGCCTGGGGACCCCGGGGGGGCCGGAGAGAGACCCAGTACTTC.

J is TRBJ1-4 and V is TRBV6-1; a possible D gene is TRBD1 (5 bases). Germline CDR1 is MNHNS and CDR2 is SASEGT. Trimming left V 4 bases short and J 2 bases short, with 14 bases between. The CDR3 is 16 residues long. In DNA, the CDR3 is TGTGCCAGCAGTGTTGGGGGGTGGTGGACTAATGAAAAACTGTTTTTT. Its protein is CASSVGGWWTNEKLFF.

The table lists this clone with a count of one. The CDR3: CASSSRQGANNQPQHF. The DNA of the CDR3 is TGTGCCAGCAGTTCGCGACAGGGGGCCAACAATCAGCCCCAGCATTTT. The V gene is TRBV6-6, the J gene TRBJ1-5; 10 bases match TRBD1. The CDR3 contains 16 residues. Germline V gives CDR1 MNHNY, CDR2 SVGAGI (reference sequence). J lost 3 bases, V lost 4 bases, and 6 bases had no gene match.

V usage is TRBV6-1 and J usage is TRBJ2-7; D perhaps matches TRBD1 (5 bases). Germline-derived CDR1 and CDR2 are MNHNS and SASEGT. This CDR3 has 14 amino acids. The V end was cut by 1 base, the J end by 4 bases, with 11 bases between. This chain's CDR3 is CASSEGGAIYEQYF. CDR3 DNA sequence: TGTGCCAGCAGTGAAGGGGGCGCGATTTACGAGCAGTACTTC.

This chain joins TRBV5-1 and TRBJ1-2; D is uncertain. The CDR3 has 14 amino acids. Looked up from germline, CDR1 is SGHRS and CDR2 is YFSETQ. V dropped 2 bases and J dropped 0 bases, with 8 bases sitting between them. Here the CDR3 DNA reads TGCGCCAGCAGCTTCTCCGAGCCTAACTATGGCTACACCTTC. Amino acid sequence: CASSFSEPNYGYTF.

This chain connects TRBV6-6 to TRBJ1-2, with 7 bases identical to TRBD1. Unmatched junction bases numbered 7, after V lost 1 base and J lost 2 bases. The CDR3 length is 16 residues. CDR1 is MNHNY, CDR2 SVGAGI, per germline (reference sequence). The CDR3 nucleotides read TGTGCCAGCAGTTACTTAAGATCGGGACAGAACTATGGCTACACCTTC. It translates to CASSYLRSGQNYGYTF.